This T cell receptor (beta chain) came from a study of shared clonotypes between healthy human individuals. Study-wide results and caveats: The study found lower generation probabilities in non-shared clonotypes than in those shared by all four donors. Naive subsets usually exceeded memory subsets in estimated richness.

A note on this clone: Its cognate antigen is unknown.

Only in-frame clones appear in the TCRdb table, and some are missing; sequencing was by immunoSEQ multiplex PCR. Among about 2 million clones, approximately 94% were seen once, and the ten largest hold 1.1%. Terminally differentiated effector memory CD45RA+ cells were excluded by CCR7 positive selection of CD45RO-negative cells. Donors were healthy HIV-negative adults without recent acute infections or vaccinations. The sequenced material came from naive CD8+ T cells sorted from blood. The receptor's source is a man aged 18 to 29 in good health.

The CDR3 here is CSVGFTGGYNEQFF. In DNA form, the CDR3 reads TGCAGCGTTGGTTTTACGGGGGGGTACAATGAGCAGTTCTTC. The V and J genes are TRBV29-1 and TRBJ2-1; 8 bases match TRBD2. Trimming cost V 4 bases and J 4 bases; bases outside gene matches: 6. Germline CDR1 is SQVTM and CDR2 is ANQGSEA. The CDR3 sequence is 14 residues long.